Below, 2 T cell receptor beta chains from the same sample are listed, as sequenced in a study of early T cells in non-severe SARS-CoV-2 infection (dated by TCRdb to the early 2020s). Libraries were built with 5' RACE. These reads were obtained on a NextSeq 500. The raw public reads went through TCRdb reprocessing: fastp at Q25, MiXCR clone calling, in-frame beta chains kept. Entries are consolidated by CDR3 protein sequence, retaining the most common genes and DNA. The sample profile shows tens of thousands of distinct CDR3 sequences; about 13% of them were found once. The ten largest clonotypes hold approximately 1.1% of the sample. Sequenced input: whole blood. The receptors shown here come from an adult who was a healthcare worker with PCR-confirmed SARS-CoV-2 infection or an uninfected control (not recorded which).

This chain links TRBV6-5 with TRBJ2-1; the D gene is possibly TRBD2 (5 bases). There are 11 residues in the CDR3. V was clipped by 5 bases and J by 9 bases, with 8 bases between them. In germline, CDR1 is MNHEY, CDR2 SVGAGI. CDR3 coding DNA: TGTGCCAGCAGTCCTGGGAGTGAGCAGTTCTTC. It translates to CASSPGSEQFF.

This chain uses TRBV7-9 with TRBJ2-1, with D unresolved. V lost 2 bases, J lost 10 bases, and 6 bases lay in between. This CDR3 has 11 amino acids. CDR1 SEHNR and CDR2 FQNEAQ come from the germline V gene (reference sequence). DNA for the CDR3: TGTGCCAGCAGCTTAAGAGTCGAGCAGTTCTTC. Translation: CASSLRVEQFF.